This T cell receptor beta chain was recovered during a study of blood T cell repertoires in COVID-19. Background on the study: Specimens from acute and convalescent COVID-19 originated in the United States, Italy and Spain. Sources were T cells, B-cell-depleted T cells, or PBMCs; the material itself was cDNA or gDNA.

This CDR3 comprises 15 residues. Germline V lookup: CDR1 LNHDA, CDR2 SQIVND (reference sequence). Trimming removed 3 bases at V and 5 bases at J, with 15 bases between. Authors' data handling: Using reference gene primer amplification, nucleated cell counts were estimated. Clones were read by immunoSEQ multiplex PCR, and TCRdb kept only the in-frame ones, dropping some. V and J calls and clone size come straight from that table; D and trimming were deduced from the DNA. This sample yields a few hundred thousand clones, of which around 90% are seen a single time; 0.7% to 0.85% belongs to the top ten. This clonotype was obtained from a young man with COVID-19, enrolled during active disease. The chain combines TRBV19 with TRBJ2-3; perhaps TRBD1 as D (5 bases). Sample: peripheral blood. This CDR3 is CASSISDTWGDTQYF. The CDR3 bases are TGTGCCAGTAGTATCTCGGACACTTGGGGAGATACGCAGTATTTT.